The clone carrying this T cell receptor (beta chain) turned up a few times. The antigen is unknown. PCR employed 60 Vbeta and 13 Jbeta primers. Methods used by the authors: The count from a later analysis was tens of millions of unique TCR beta chains, some 9.9 million of them shared. Method: immunoSEQ multiplex PCR; TCRdb's copy keeps in-frame clones and lacks some. The V and J calls and clone size are taken from that table; D and trimming were inferred from the DNA. The data hold 70,000 to 85,000 clones, with under 65% observed a single time. Trimming at V came to 4 bases and at J to 1 base, leaving 6 bases not matched to a gene. The CDR3 runs 16 residues. Germline V gene data show CDR1 as MGHDK and CDR2 as SYGVNS. This sample is part of a study of cytomegalovirus exposure and HLA in healthy donors. Study in general: In a previous analysis, around 110 million unique TCR beta sequences were found from 150 million to 200 million T cells.

Study outcomes and limitations: It is likely that the observed cluster of highly shared sequence variants was a sequencing artifact. It was reported in a later analysis that an Asian-associated ancestry cluster showed fewer N-insertions than the approximately 700-donor mean.

The chain uses TRBV25-1 and TRBJ2-3, with TRBD2 matching 9 bases. The clonotype originates from a male donor in good health and CMV-seropositive. Sequenced input: PBMCs. As DNA, the CDR3 is TGTGCCAGCAGTGCGACTAGCGGTACAGGCACAGATACGCAGTATTTT. Translating it yields CASSATSGTGTDTQYF. Combining the CDR3 with reference TRBV25-1 and TRBJ2-3 gives the whole variable domain EADIYQTPRYLVIGTGKKITLECSQTMGHDKMYWYQQDPGMELHLIHYSYGVNSTEKGDLSSESTVSRIRTEHFPLTLESARPSHTSQYLCASSATSGTGTDTQYFGPGTRLTVL.